This TCR beta chain was identified during a study of OX40 agonist ivuxolimab in advanced cancers. Study overall: Dosing consisted of intravenous ivuxolimab at 0.01 to 10 mg/kg every 2 weeks. Among those enrolled, mean age was roughly 55 years (range roughly 20 to 79) and 70% to 85% were male. Partial response was recorded in three patients: one hepatocellular carcinoma and two cutaneous melanoma cases. Whole-study findings and limits: The study observed clonal expansion of CD4+ and CD8+ blood T cells by week 6 at 0.1 to 3.0 mg/kg.

The CDR3 is 18 amino acids. Germline lookup yields CDR1 SGHTA and CDR2 FQGTGA. The J segment lost 0 bases and the V segment lost 5 bases, leaving 8 bases of the junction unmatched. Notes on this clone: Antigen: not known.

Only in-frame clones appear in the TCRdb table, and some are missing; sequencing was by immunoSEQ multiplex PCR. The sample contains under 90,000 clones, roughly 87% of which appear only once. The TCR originated in an adult with an advanced solid tumor such as melanoma, head and neck, liver or kidney cancer. V gene TRBV7-3 combines with J gene TRBJ2-2, with 11 bases that match TRBD2. The sequencing used CD4+ or CD8+ T cells sorted from blood, collected in a trial of the OX40 agonist ivuxolimab. DNA of the CDR3: TGTGCCAGCAGCCCCCGGGGTAGCGGGGGGGCGAACACCGGGGAGCTGTTTTTT. Translating gives CASSPRGSGGANTGELFF.